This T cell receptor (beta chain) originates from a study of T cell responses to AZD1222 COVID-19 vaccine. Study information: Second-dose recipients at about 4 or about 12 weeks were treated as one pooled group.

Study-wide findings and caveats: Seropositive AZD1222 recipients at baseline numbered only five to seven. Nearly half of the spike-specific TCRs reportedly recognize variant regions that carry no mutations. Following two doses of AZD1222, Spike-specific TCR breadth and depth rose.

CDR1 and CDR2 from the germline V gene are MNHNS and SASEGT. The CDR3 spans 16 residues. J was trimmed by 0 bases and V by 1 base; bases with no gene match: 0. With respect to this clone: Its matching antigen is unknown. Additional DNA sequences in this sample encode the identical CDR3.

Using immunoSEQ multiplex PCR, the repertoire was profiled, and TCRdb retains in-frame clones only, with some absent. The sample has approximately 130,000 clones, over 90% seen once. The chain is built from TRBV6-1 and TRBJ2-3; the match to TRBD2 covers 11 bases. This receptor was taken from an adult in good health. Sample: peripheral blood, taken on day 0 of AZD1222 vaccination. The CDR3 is CASSEGLAGSTDTQYF. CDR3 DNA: TGTGCCAGCAGTGAAGGACTAGCGGGGAGCACAGATACGCAGTATTTT.